These 17 T cell receptor beta chains share one sample of origin, sequenced in a study of beta chain features in type 1 diabetes (dated by TCRdb to the late 2010s). The library was obtained by the immunoSEQ multiplex PCR assay. All of the isolated RNA was reverse transcribed with the High Capacity cDNA Reverse Transcription Kit, so expressed TCRB transcripts were sequenced. In its TCRdb copy, this immuneACCESS table keeps in-frame sequences only and misses some clones. Where compared with another copy, unresolved V genes explain less than half of these, and the others have no known cause. For this sample the table gives over 500,000 clones, of which roughly 15% were detected only once. The ten largest make up approximately 0.099% of the sample. The sequenced sample was naive CD4+ T cells from blood. The intended sense of this specimen's cell subset or site label: true naive CD4+ T cells. All receptors come from a man aged 18 to 30 in good health.

This clone was found a few times. The rearrangement joins TRBV5-1 to TRBJ2-1, with 12 bases lining up with TRBD2. Germline trimming cut 4 bases from V and 5 bases from J; bases unmatched to any gene: 4. In germline, CDR1 is SGHRS, CDR2 YFSETQ. CDR3 length: 15 residues. The CDR3 DNA follows: TGCGCCAGCAGCACCAGGACTAGCGGGGACAATGAGCAGTTCTTC. Protein sequence: CASSTRTSGDNEQFF.

The gene calls are TRBV7-3 and TRBJ2-7, with a weak D call TRBD1 (6 bases). CDR1 and CDR2 from the germline V gene are SGHTA and FQGTGA. Trimming removed 3 bases from V and 2 bases from J, with 11 bases in between. This CDR3 is 14 amino acids long. CDR3: CASSFSTGPYEQYF. CDR3 sequence (DNA): TGTGCCAGCAGCTTCTCGACAGGCCCCTACGAGCAGTACTTC.

This clone was observed a handful of times. This chain connects TRBV11-2 to TRBJ1-4; D uncertain. The CDR3 length is 12 residues. Germline CDR1 reads SGHAT; CDR2 reads FQNNGV. Trimming cost V 1 base and J 8 bases, with 5 bases left between them. Written as DNA, the CDR3 is TGTGCCAGCAGCTTAGGGAGAGAAAAACTGTTTTTT. Amino acids: CASSLGREKLFF.

The chain is built from TRBV27 and TRBJ2-1; D might be TRBD1 (6 bases). CDR1 is MNHEY, CDR2 SMNVEV, per germline (reference sequence). The CDR3 has 14 residues. The ends were cut back, 7 bases at V and 1 base at J, with 11 bases in the middle. CDR3 nucleotide sequence: TGTGCCAGCAAGGGGGATCGATCCTACAATGAGCAGTTCTTC. Encoded protein: CASKGDRSYNEQFF.

A few counts support this clone. As DNA, the CDR3 is TGTGCCAGCAGTCGAGGACTAGCGGGAGTAAAGGGATACAATGAGCAGTTCTTC. Its protein is CASSRGLAGVKGYNEQFF. The chain is built from TRBV5-4 and TRBJ2-1; 13 bases match TRBD2. Per the germline V gene, CDR1 is SGHNT and CDR2 is YYREEE (reference sequence). V shed 5 bases and J 4 bases; nucleotides not matched to a gene: 12. The CDR3 loop spans 18 amino acids.

The J gene is TRBJ1-1, the V gene TRBV5-1; D call uncertain. CDR3 length: 13 residues. Germline-derived CDR1 and CDR2 are SGHRS and YFSETQ. The V and J ends lost 4 bases and 0 bases respectively, with 7 bases between them. The CDR3 sequence is CASSGPMNTEAFF. The CDR3 nucleotides are TGCGCCAGCAGCGGACCCATGAACACTGAAGCTTTCTTT.

Concerning this clone: The sample holds other DNA sequences that translate to the same CDR3. V usage is TRBV5-1 and J usage is TRBJ2-2; the D is unclear. Per germline, CDR1 SGHRS and CDR2 YFSETQ. V lost 0 bases to trimming and J lost 2 bases, with 5 bases between them. This CDR3 region has 14 residues. The CDR3 DNA reads TGCGCCAGCAGCTTGGCGCTCAACACCGGGGAGCTGTTTTTT. Translated, it gives CASSLALNTGELFF.

In this sample, this clone turned up a few times. The chain has TRBV20-1 and TRBJ1-1; D unclear. Deletions cut 5 bases from V and 5 bases from J, with 6 bases between. CDR3 size: 10 residues. Germline V gene lookup returns CDR1 DFQATT and CDR2 SNEGSKA (reference sequence). The CDR3 nucleotides are TGCAGTGCTTCGGGTACTGAAGCTTTCTTT. Translation: CSASGTEAFF.

The chain is built from TRBV5-1 and TRBJ2-7, with TRBD1 matching over 8 bases. CDR3 length: 14 residues. V dropped 7 bases and J dropped 1; count of bases not matched to a gene: 7. Germline V gene lookup returns CDR1 SGHRS and CDR2 YFSETQ. CDR3 nucleotide sequence: TGCGCCAGCTCAGGACAGGGTATTTCCTACGAGCAGTACTTC. Residues: CASSGQGISYEQYF.

This clone was detected only a few times. This chain uses TRBV10-3 with TRBJ2-2; TRBD2 aligns across 10 bases. Germline CDR1 ENHRY, CDR2 SYGVKD. There are 16 residues in the CDR3. Trimming at V came to 10 bases and at J to 7 bases, leaving 15 bases not matched to a gene. The CDR3 sequence is CATGPRAGGPVGELFF. In nucleotides, the CDR3 is TGTGCCACCGGACCGCGAGCGGGGGGGCCGGTCGGGGAGCTGTTTTTT.

This sequence joins TRBV19 and TRBJ1-1; no clear D. The CDR3 consists of 10 residues. V was cut by 4 bases and J by 3 bases, with 0 bases left in between. Per germline, CDR1 LNHDA and CDR2 SQIVND (reference sequence). The CDR3 DNA reads as TGTGCCAGTAGTAACACTGAAGCTTTCTTT. Translating it yields CASSNTEAFF.

A remark on this clone: Other nucleotide sequences from this sample produce the same CDR3. The genes are TRBV18 and TRBJ2-7, with TRBD1 matching 7 bases. From germline, CDR1 is KGHSH and CDR2 LQKENI. This CDR3 region has 14 residues. Trimming at V came to 3 bases and at J to 3 bases, leaving 5 bases not matched to a gene. CDR3: CASSPLGTDYEQYF. The CDR3 DNA reads as TGTGCCAGCTCACCGCTTGGGACAGACTACGAGCAGTACTTC.

The V call is TRBV7-2, the J call TRBJ1-2, with 7 bases identical to TRBD1. The ends lost 4 bases at V and 5 bases at J; junction bases unmatched: 7. The CDR3 loop spans 14 amino acids. CDR1 and CDR2 from the germline V gene are SGHTA and FQGNSA. CDR3 DNA sequence: TGTGCCAGCAGCTCCTCGACAGGGAGGTATGGCTACACCTTC. This sequence encodes CASSSSTGRYGYTF.

This chain joins TRBV29-1 and TRBJ2-7, with no clear D. Trimming removed 5 bases from V and 9 bases from J, with 11 bases in between. The CDR3 loop spans 10 amino acids. The V gene's germline CDR1 is SQVTM and CDR2 ANQGSEA. The CDR3 nucleotides read TGCAGCGTTTGGGTAAAAGGGCAGTACTTC. Its protein product is CSVWVKGQYF.

This chain joins TRBV14 and TRBJ1-2; the D gene is possibly TRBD1 (5 bases). The CDR3 covers 15 residues. Trimming stripped 0 bases from V and 3 bases from J, with 11 bases between. Germline CDR1 SGHDN, CDR2 FVKESK. The CDR3 spells CASSQDVGTDYGYTF. DNA of the CDR3: TGTGCCAGCAGCCAAGACGTCGGGACGGACTATGGCTACACCTTC.

CDR3 sequence: CASSPWVTAIKSSYNEQFF. The CDR3 DNA follows: TGTGCCAGCTCCCCGTGGGTTACAGCGATTAAATCCTCCTACAATGAGCAGTTCTTC. The chain joins TRBV18 to TRBJ2-1; D call uncertain. The V gene's germline CDR1 is KGHSH and CDR2 LQKENI. V dropped 6 bases and J dropped 0 bases, with 24 bases sitting between them. The CDR3 is 19 amino acids. The full variable domain, in which reference TRBV18 and TRBJ2-1 provide the parts outside the CDR3, is NAGVMQNPRHLVRRRGQEARLRCSPMKGHSHVYWYRQLPEEGLKFMVYLQKENIIDESGMPKERFSAEFPKEGPSILRIQQVVRGDSAAYFCASSPWVTAIKSSYNEQFFGPGTRLTVL.

V and J are TRBV30 and TRBJ1-5; no definite D call. Looked up from germline, CDR1 is GTSNPN and CDR2 is SVGIG (reference sequence). The V and J ends lost 7 bases and 0 bases respectively, with 10 bases between them. The CDR3 is 13 amino acids. DNA of the CDR3: TGTGCCTTTGACGGGAGTAGCAATCAGCCCCAGCATTTT. This translates into CAFDGSSNQPQHF.